Listed below are T cell receptor beta chains from one sample, sequenced in a study of beta chain features in type 1 diabetes. Generated by immunoSEQ multiplex PCR, the TCRdb table keeps only in-frame clones and is missing some. The data contain under 850,000 clones, roughly 13% of them seen just once; the ten biggest clones take up 0.02% to 0.025%. Specimen: naive CD4+ T cells from blood. The receptors were gathered from a man aged 18 to 30 with type 1 diabetes. The CDR3 runs from the conserved cysteine through the conserved F or W. A D gene is named only where the DNA matches it firmly. Rows give clone size only sometimes, using once, few, many, or a class for an expanded clone.

NA	TRBV7-9	TRBJ1-1	NA	CASSLRGEGTEAFF	TGTGCCAGCAGCTTACGGGGCGAGGGCACTGAAGCTTTCTTT
NA	TRBV6-1	TRBJ2-7	TRBD1	CASCKSGQGIYEQYF	TGTGCCAGCTGCAAGTCGGGACAGGGGATCTACGAGCAGTACTTC
NA	TRBV2	TRBJ2-2	NA	CASNAKIGTVNTGELFF	TGTGCCAGCAACGCGAAAATCGGGACTGTGAACACCGGGGAGCTGTTTTTT
few	TRBV2	TRBJ2-1	NA	CASTEGPYNEQFF	TGTGCCAGCACAGAAGGGCCCTACAATGAGCAGTTCTTC
NA	TRBV25-1	TRBJ1-2	NA	CASSAHGRNYGYTF	TGTGCCAGCAGTGCCCATGGACGGAACTATGGCTACACCTTC
NA	TRBV29-1	TRBJ2-3	NA	CSVEDPRVSSTDTQYF	TGCAGCGTTGAAGATCCACGGGTCAGTAGCACAGATACGCAGTATTTT
few	TRBV5-1	TRBJ1-2	TRBD1	CASSLRPQGKNGYTF	TGCGCCAGCAGCTTGCGGCCACAGGGGAAAAATGGCTACACCTTC
once	TRBV7-7	TRBJ2-3	NA	CASSPRYRGPFGTDTQYF	TGTGCCAGCAGCCCACGTTACCGGGGGCCCTTTGGCACAGATACGCAGTATTTT
few	TRBV23-1	TRBJ1-2	TRBD1	CAILPDREPNYGYTF	TGCGCCATCCTACCCGACAGGGAACCTAACTATGGCTACACCTTC
few	TRBV15	TRBJ2-2	NA	CATSRDVGGELFF	TGTGCCACCAGCAGAGATGTCGGCGGGGAGCTGTTTTTT
NA	TRBV7-9	TRBJ1-5	NA	CASSLQGGADQPQHF	TGTGCCAGCAGCCTCCAGGGAGGAGCAGACCAGCCCCAGCATTTT
few	TRBV10-3	TRBJ2-5	TRBD2	CAISALAGGQETQYF	TGTGCCATCAGTGCTTTAGCGGGTGGGCAAGAGACCCAGTACTTC
few	TRBV9	TRBJ1-1	NA	CASSVSVSMNTEAFF	TGTGCCAGCAGCGTGTCGGTATCCATGAACACTGAAGCTTTCTTT
NA	TRBV30	TRBJ1-6	TRBD1	CAWSVTGTGEERPLHF	TGTGCCTGGAGTGTTACCGGGACAGGGGAAGAGCGGCCCCTCCACTTT
NA	TRBV10-3	TRBJ2-1	NA	CAIRSTGTKTYNEQFF	TGTGCCATCCGATCTACCGGGACGAAAACCTACAATGAGCAGTTCTTC
few	TRBV2	TRBJ2-7	TRBD2	CASRLEAGAGSYEQYF	TGTGCCAGCAGACTCGAAGCGGGGGCCGGCTCCTACGAGCAGTACTTC
few	TRBV7-3	TRBJ1-1	NA	CASSLSNYYTEAFF	TGTGCCAGCAGCTTATCTAACTACTACACTGAAGCTTTCTTT
NA	TRBV9	TRBJ2-3	NA	CASSVGVGTQYF	TGTGCCAGCAGCGTAGGAGTAGGTACGCAGTATTTT
NA	TRBV25-1	TRBJ1-1	NA	CASSDPRGGRTEAFF	TGTGCCAGCAGTGACCCTCGGGGGGGGAGGACTGAAGCTTTCTTT
NA	TRBV19	TRBJ2-7	NA	CASSIQGPIYEQYF	TGTGCCAGTAGTATACAGGGGCCCATCTACGAGCAGTACTTC
NA	TRBV27	TRBJ1-2	NA	CASSVRRWDYGYTF	TGTGCCAGCAGTGTACGTCGTTGGGACTATGGCTACACCTTC
few	TRBV25-1	TRBJ1-2	NA	CASSEYQITGSYTF	TGTGCCAGCAGTGAATACCAAATCACAGGGAGCTACACCTTC
NA	TRBV2	TRBJ1-2	NA	CASSTFRDNYNYGYTF	TGTGCCAGCAGTACCTTCCGGGACAACTACAACTATGGCTACACCTTC
NA	TRBV10-3	TRBJ2-2	NA	CAISESRGSAGELFF	TGTGCCATCAGTGAGAGTAGGGGCAGTGCCGGGGAGCTGTTTTTT
few	TRBV30	TRBJ2-7	NA	CAWSVTGDEQYF	TGTGCCTGGAGTGTAACCGGGGACGAGCAGTACTTC
few	TRBV5-4	TRBJ2-3	NA	CASSLAGPSTDTQYF	TGTGCCAGCAGCCTTGCCGGGCCAAGCACAGATACGCAGTATTTT
NA	TRBV30	TRBJ2-3	TRBD2	CALGRAKVGTDTQYF	TGTGCCCTTGGGAGGGCTAAAGTGGGCACAGATACGCAGTATTTT
few	TRBV4-1	TRBJ1-2	TRBD1	CASSLFRGQPGYTF	TGCGCCAGCAGCCTTTTCAGGGGGCAGCCGGGCTACACCTTC
few	TRBV30	TRBJ2-5	TRBD1	CAWSDPFRDRWTQYF	TGTGCCTGGAGTGACCCCTTCCGGGACAGGTGGACCCAGTACTTC
few	TRBV6-6	TRBJ1-2	NA	CASSYDRGYGYTF	TGTGCCAGCAGTTACGACAGAGGCTATGGCTACACCTTC
few	TRBV6-5	TRBJ2-5	NA	CASRFSQGTQYF	TGTGCCAGCAGGTTCTCCCAGGGGACCCAGTACTTC
few	TRBV7-8	TRBJ2-1	NA	CASIMGQAGDNEQFF	TGTGCCAGCATCATGGGACAGGCGGGAGACAATGAGCAGTTCTTC
NA	TRBV10-3	TRBJ1-2	NA	CAISGNYGYTF	TGTGCCATCAGCGGTAACTATGGCTACACCTTC
NA	TRBV5-1	TRBJ2-1	NA	CASSLLTDDNEQFF	TGCGCCAGCAGCTTGCTGACGGACGACAATGAGCAGTTCTTC
NA	TRBV10-3	TRBJ2-1	NA	CAISESARGEQFF	TGTGCCATCAGTGAGTCGGCCCGGGGGGAGCAGTTCTTC
NA	TRBV29-1	TRBJ2-7	TRBD1	CSVEDDRGHEQYF	TGCAGCGTTGAAGATGACAGGGGCCACGAGCAGTACTTC
few	TRBV5-1	TRBJ2-2	NA	CASSSAGSNTGELFF	TGCGCCAGCAGCTCGGCGGGATCGAACACCGGGGAGCTGTTTTTT
few	TRBV5-1	TRBJ2-1	TRBD1	CASSLTGVNEQFF	TGCGCCAGCAGCTTAACAGGGGTCAATGAGCAGTTCTTC
few	TRBV4-2	TRBJ1-5	TRBD1	CASSFQGDQPQHF	TGTGCCAGCAGCTTCCAGGGGGATCAGCCCCAGCATTTT
few	TRBV27	TRBJ2-1	TRBD1	CASSSPLGQGYNEQFF	TGTGCCAGCAGTTCTCCCCTCGGACAGGGGTACAATGAGCAGTTCTTC
few	TRBV28	TRBJ2-1	TRBD1	CASGQGWNEQFF	TGTGCCAGTGGACAGGGTTGGAATGAGCAGTTCTTC
once	TRBV19	TRBJ1-5	TRBD1	CASSPRDRERHF	TGTGCCAGTAGCCCTAGGGACAGGGAAAGGCATTTT
few	TRBV7-2	TRBJ1-5	NA	CASSSPGQGGQPQHF	TGTGCCAGCAGCAGCCCCGGACAAGGGGGTCAGCCCCAGCATTTT
NA	TRBV7-2	TRBJ2-3	NA	CASSPSTGIDTQYF	TGTGCCAGCAGCCCTTCGACGGGCATAGATACGCAGTATTTT
few	TRBV30	TRBJ1-2	NA	CAWSVFRRTAPNSGGYTF	TGTGCCTGGAGTGTATTCAGGAGGACAGCACCTAACTCCGGGGGCTACACCTTC
few	TRBV29-1	TRBJ1-1	NA	CSYRENTEAFF	TGCAGCTATCGGGAGAACACTGAAGCTTTCTTT
NA	TRBV28	TRBJ1-2	TRBD1	CASIGDRLYNGYTF	TGTGCCAGCATCGGGGACAGGCTGTATAATGGCTACACCTTC
few	TRBV5-1	TRBJ2-1	TRBD1	CASSLGTGQGLNEQFF	TGCGCCAGCAGCTTGGGAACGGGACAGGGACTCAATGAGCAGTTCTTC
few	TRBV30	TRBJ1-4	NA	CAWSVPGGDEKLFF	TGTGCCTGGAGTGTACCGGGTGGGGATGAAAAACTGTTTTTT
few	TRBV10-3	TRBJ1-3	NA	CAIFSSGNTIYF	TGTGCCATCTTCAGCTCTGGAAACACCATATATTTT
NA	TRBV6-5	TRBJ2-7	NA	CASSYDGKGSYEQYF	TGTGCCAGCAGTTACGACGGGAAAGGGTCCTACGAGCAGTACTTC
NA	TRBV28	TRBJ2-1	TRBD1	CASSPSPGQGSYNEQFF	TGTGCCAGCAGTCCCTCCCCCGGACAGGGCTCATACAATGAGCAGTTCTTC
few	TRBV29-1	TRBJ1-2	NA	CSVETGNGYTF	TGCAGCGTCGAGACAGGAAATGGCTACACCTTC